The 19 T cell receptor beta chains reported below all come from one sample, sequenced in a study of beta chain features in type 1 diabetes. Study results and limitations: Shortening that was moderate but significant affected the TCRB CDR3s of Type 1 diabetes patients in all four CD4+ subsets.

Their cognate antigens are unknown. Expressed TCRB transcripts were sequenced after all isolated RNA was converted to cDNA. Profiled with immunoSEQ multiplex PCR; TCRdb holds only in-frame clones, not every one. The data contain approximately 600,000 clones, 9.5% to 15% of them singletons. Sequenced sample: naive CD4+ T cells from blood. The origin of the receptors is a man between 25 and 39 years old with type 1 diabetes.

The J gene is TRBJ2-4, the V gene TRBV6-5; D might be TRBD1 or TRBD2, each matching 5 bases. The CDR3 has 15 amino acids. Germline V gene data show CDR1 as MNHEY and CDR2 as SVGAGI. The V and J ends lost 4 bases and 5 bases respectively, with 15 bases between them. CDR3: CASSSFQPGQNIQYF. CDR3 sequence (DNA): TGTGCCAGCAGTTCCTTTCAGCCGGGACAAAACATTCAGTACTTC.

The chain employs TRBV2 and TRBJ2-7; no clear D gene. Germline loops: CDR1 SNHLY, CDR2 FYNNEI. V lost 2 bases and J lost 7, with 9 bases in between. The CDR3 is 12 residues long. CDR3 nucleotide sequence: TGTGCCAGCAGTGAACTGCTAGGGGAGCAGTACTTC. Protein: CASSELLGEQYF.

The rearrangement joins TRBV6-1 to TRBJ1-1; no clear D. Between the trimmed V and J ends, which lost 4 bases and 4 bases, there was a span of 13 bases. CDR1 and CDR2 (germline): MNHNS, SASEGT. The CDR3 loop spans 14 amino acids. CDR3 amino acids: CASSVTQAITEAFF. The CDR3 DNA follows: TGTGCCAGCAGTGTCACGCAGGCTATCACTGAAGCTTTCTTT.

The genes are TRBV30 and TRBJ1-3; weak D call: TRBD1 (6 bases). Germline V lookup: CDR1 GTSNPN, CDR2 SVGIG (reference sequence). The V end lost 0 bases, the J end lost 4 bases, and 10 bases lay between the germline ends. The CDR3 totals 14 residues. The CDR3, as DNA: TGTGCCTGGAGTGTAATCAGGGGAGGAAACACCATATATTTT. It is translated as CAWSVIRGGNTIYF.

This clone was picked up a small number of times. This chain uses TRBV10-3 with TRBJ2-2, with D possibly being TRBD2 (5 bases). This CDR3 is 15 amino acids long. Trimming stripped 6 bases from V and 0 bases from J, with 11 bases between. Germline V gene lookup returns CDR1 ENHRY and CDR2 SYGVKD. The chain's CDR3 is CAIRRENANTGELFF. DNA for the CDR3: TGTGCCATCAGAAGGGAGAACGCGAACACCGGGGAGCTGTTTTTT.

The rearrangement links TRBV28 to TRBJ1-5; D gene ambiguous. Germline CDR1 is MDHEN and CDR2 is SYDVKM. Trimming pared 5 bases from V and 7 bases from J, leaving 12 bases between. This CDR3 spans 13 amino acids. This CDR3 reads CASSMLIAQPQHF. The CDR3 DNA follows: TGTGCCAGCAGTATGCTTATAGCGCAGCCCCAGCATTTT.

This clone showed up just a few times. This chain uses TRBV30 with TRBJ1-5; D possibly corresponds to TRBD1 (6 bases). This CDR3 contains 13 residues. V lost 2 bases to trimming and J lost 6 bases, with 11 bases between them. Germline-derived CDR1 and CDR2 are GTSNPN and SVGIG (reference sequence). The CDR3 protein is CAWSTQGSQPQHF. DNA for the CDR3: TGTGCCTGGAGTACACAGGGTAGTCAGCCCCAGCATTTT.

The V call is TRBV10-3, the J call TRBJ2-5; 9 bases match TRBD1. The CDR3 has 15 residues. V was clipped by 5 bases and J by 5 bases; unmatched bases: 9. Germline CDR1 and CDR2: ENHRY and SYGVKD. The CDR3 sequence is CAISQQTGTGETQYF. The CDR3 DNA reads TGTGCCATCAGTCAGCAAACCGGGACAGGGGAGACCCAGTACTTC.

This chain links TRBV6-6 with TRBJ2-1, with TRBD1 matching 9 bases. The CDR3 loop spans 16 amino acids. J was trimmed by 4 bases and V by 6 bases; bases with no gene match: 10. The germline CDR1 and CDR2 sequences are MNHNY and SVGAGI (reference sequence). CDR3 sequence: CASSPTGGGSYNEQFF. CDR3 DNA: TGTGCCAGCAGCCCGACAGGGGGGGGCAGTTACAATGAGCAGTTCTTC.

The rearrangement joins TRBV5-4 to TRBJ2-4; possible D gene TRBD2, 6 bases. Germline CDR1 reads SGHNT; CDR2 reads YYREEE (reference sequence). The CDR3 contains 16 residues. V dropped 3 bases and J dropped 7 bases, with 20 bases sitting between them. The CDR3 reads CASSSFKAGTSNIQYF. In nucleotides, the CDR3 is TGTGCCAGCAGCTCTTTTAAGGCCGGGACTTCTAACATTCAGTACTTC.

Concerning this clone itself: Other DNA variants within this sample encode the same CDR3. This chain links TRBV11-2 with TRBJ2-7; D is uncertain. CDR1 and CDR2 (germline): SGHAT, FQNNGV. The CDR3 consists of 11 residues. The V and J ends lost 2 bases and 4 bases respectively, with 3 bases between them. CDR3 residues: CASSLLYEQYF. The CDR3 DNA reads TGTGCCAGCAGCTTATTATACGAGCAGTACTTC.

The chain is built from TRBV14 and TRBJ1-1; D gene uncertain. The germline V gene encodes CDR1 SGHDN and CDR2 FVKESK. The CDR3 is made up of 13 amino acids. Trimming removed 5 bases at V and 10 bases at J, with 17 bases between. CDR3 in amino acids: CASSRRRDSLAFF. The CDR3 DNA reads TGTGCCAGCAGCAGGCGTAGGGATTCTCTAGCTTTCTTT.

This clone has just a few counts. The rearrangement links TRBV28 to TRBJ2-5; D unresolved. Germline V lookup: CDR1 MDHEN, CDR2 SYDVKM. The CDR3 extends over 15 amino acids. V was cut by 2 bases and J by 5 bases, with 15 bases left in between. CDR3 DNA sequence: TGTGCCAGCAGTTTACGATCGGGTAGTTGGGAGACCCAGTACTTC. As protein: CASSLRSGSWETQYF.

The table lists this clone with a few counts. The chain is built from TRBV6-6 and TRBJ2-7; D remains unclear. The CDR3 spans 11 residues. CDR1 is MNHNY, CDR2 SVGAGI, per germline (reference sequence). V was pared by 7 bases and J by 7 bases, with 11 bases between. In DNA form, the CDR3 reads TGTGCCAGCACCAACGGCGGAGAGCAGTACTTC. It translates to CASTNGGEQYF.

This clone was seen more than once but under ten times. The J gene is TRBJ2-7, the V gene TRBV21-1; TRBD2, as called in the table, went unchecked against the DNA. TRBV21-1 is a documented pseudogene. The CDR3 runs 17 residues. CDR3 DNA sequence: TGTGCCAGCAGCAAGGCTCAACTAGCGGGGGGGCCCTACGAGCAGTACTTC. Its protein is CASSKAQLAGGPYEQYF.

The chain employs TRBV14 and TRBJ1-1; D may be TRBD1 (5 bases). This CDR3 contains 15 residues. V lost 1 base to trimming and J lost 5 bases, with 14 bases between them. From germline, CDR1 is SGHDN and CDR2 FVKESK. CDR3 nucleotide sequence: TGTGCCAGCAGCCAAGGCTCAACTAAGGGGACTGAAGCTTTCTTT. Translation gives CASSQGSTKGTEAFF.

The rearrangement links TRBV7-9 to TRBJ2-3; D not certain. The V end lost 2 bases, the J end lost 4 bases, and 13 bases lay between the germline ends. CDR3 length equals 15 residues. Per the germline V gene, CDR1 is SEHNR and CDR2 is FQNEAQ (reference sequence). The CDR3 coding sequence is TGTGCCAGCAGCTTACCGTACGCTAAGGCAGATACGCAGTATTTT. Its translation: CASSLPYAKADTQYF.

The chain joins TRBV4-1 to TRBJ2-4; D is perhaps TRBD1 (5 bases). Trimming pared 4 bases from V and 2 bases from J, leaving 21 bases between. Germline CDR1 is MGHRA and CDR2 is YSYEKL. The CDR3 is made up of 18 amino acids. The CDR3 protein is CASSPLGLQGRTKNIQYF. CDR3 sequence (DNA): TGCGCCAGCAGCCCTTTGGGTCTCCAGGGTAGGACCAAAAACATTCAGTACTTC.

The chain employs TRBV5-6 and TRBJ1-2; D not resolved. The germline V and J ends were trimmed by 0 bases and 8 bases, with 5 bases remaining between them. Germline V gives CDR1 SGHDT, CDR2 YYEEEE. The CDR3 consists of 11 residues. CDR3 coding DNA: TGTGCCAGCAGCTTGGGTATAGGCTACACCTTC. Encoded protein: CASSLGIGYTF.